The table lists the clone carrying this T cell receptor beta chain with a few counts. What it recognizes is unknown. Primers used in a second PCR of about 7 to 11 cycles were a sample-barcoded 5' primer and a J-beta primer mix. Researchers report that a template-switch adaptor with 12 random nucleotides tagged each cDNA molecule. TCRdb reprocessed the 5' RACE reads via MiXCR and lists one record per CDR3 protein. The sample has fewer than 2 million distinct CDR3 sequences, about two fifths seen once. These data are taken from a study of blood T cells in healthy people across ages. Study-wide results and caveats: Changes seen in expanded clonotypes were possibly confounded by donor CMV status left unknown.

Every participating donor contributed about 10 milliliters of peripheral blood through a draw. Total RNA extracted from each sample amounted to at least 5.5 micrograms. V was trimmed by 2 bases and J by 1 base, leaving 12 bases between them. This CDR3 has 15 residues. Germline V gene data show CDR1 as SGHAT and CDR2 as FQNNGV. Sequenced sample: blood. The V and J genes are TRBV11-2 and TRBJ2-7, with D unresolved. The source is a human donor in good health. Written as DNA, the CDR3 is TGTGCCAGCAGCTTATGGGCCAGTCAGTCCTACGAGCAGTACTTC. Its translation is CASSLWASQSYEQYF.